The rows below give T cell receptor beta chains drawn from one sample of a study of T cell responses to AZD1222 COVID-19 vaccine. Method: immunoSEQ multiplex PCR; TCRdb's copy keeps in-frame clones and lacks some. Of 73,000 or so clones detected, 75% to 85% appear once; the ten largest clones hold approximately 5.4%. The sequencing used peripheral blood, collected on day 0 of AZD1222 vaccination. All receptors derive from an adult in good health. CDR3s include the opening cysteine and the closing phenylalanine or tryptophan. Each record gives: D gene, clone size, J gene, V gene, CDR3 protein, CDR3 DNA. The D gene is left open where the match is weak. Size values are once, few and many counts, or a class for expanded clones, and some rows have none.

>TRBD1|few|TRBJ1-4|TRBV30
CAWSPGQSTNEKLFF
TGTGCCTGGAGTCCGGGACAGTCAACTAATGAAAAACTGTTTTTT
>NA|NA|TRBJ2-7|TRBV10-1
CASSGLGANYEQYF
TGCGCCAGCAGTGGTCTGGGGGCAAACTACGAGCAGTACTTC
>TRBD1|NA|TRBJ1-1|TRBV5-1
CASRMVWQGGTEAFF
TGCGCCAGCAGGATGGTATGGCAGGGGGGCACTGAAGCTTTCTTT
>TRBD2|NA|TRBJ2-7|TRBV5-4
CASSPGLAGPHNEQYF
TGTGCCAGCAGCCCGGGACTAGCGGGGCCTCATAACGAGCAGTACTTC
>TRBD2|once|TRBJ2-5|TRBV7-9
CASSSPGLAGIQETQYF
TGTGCCAGCAGCTCTCCGGGACTAGCGGGGATACAAGAGACCCAGTACTTC
>NA|once|TRBJ1-2|TRBV6-6
CASSLTGFYGYTF
TGTGCCAGCAGTCTGACAGGCTTCTATGGCTACACCTTC
>NA|NA|TRBJ1-2|TRBV6-5
CASRPRDTSYGYTF
TGTGCCAGCAGGCCCCGGGACACCTCCTATGGCTACACCTTC
>NA|few|TRBJ1-3|TRBV30
CAWSVPRYSGNTIYF
TGTGCCTGGAGTGTACCCAGGTACTCTGGAAACACCATATATTTT
>NA|once|TRBJ2-7|TRBV6-5
CASSLAPTYEQYF
TGTGCCAGCAGCCTGGCCCCAACCTACGAGCAGTACTTC
>TRBD1|NA|TRBJ1-2|TRBV5-4
CASSYRDRPEGYTF
TGTGCCAGCAGCTACCGGGACAGGCCTGAAGGCTACACCTTC
>TRBD1|NA|TRBJ1-5|TRBV4-1
CASSQAPFRGPEAQHF
TGCGCCAGCAGCCAAGCACCCTTCAGGGGGCCGGAGGCCCAGCATTTT
>NA|NA|TRBJ2-1|TRBV4-2
CASSPQDSAYNEQFF
TGTGCCAGCAGCCCCCAGGACTCTGCCTACAATGAGCAGTTCTTC
>TRBD1|NA|TRBJ1-6|TRBV5-6
CASSSGTGGAGNSPLHF
TGTGCCAGCAGCTCAGGGACAGGGGGCGCCGGTAATTCACCCCTCCACTTT
>NA|NA|TRBJ1-6|TRBV10-2
CASSAPPGTGHSPLHF
TGCGCCAGCAGTGCCCCCCCCGGGACGGGACATTCACCCCTCCACTTT
>NA|few|TRBJ1-1|TRBV11-2
CASSLAGFGTEAFF
TGTGCCAGCAGCCTAGCCGGGTTTGGTACTGAAGCTTTCTTT
>TRBD1|NA|TRBJ1-4|TRBV7-9
CASSPDRGMGEKLFF
TGTGCCAGCAGTCCCGACAGGGGTATGGGAGAAAAACTGTTTTTT
>NA|NA|TRBJ1-3|TRBV4-2
CASSQGQATSGNTIYF
TGTGCCAGCAGCCAAGGGCAGGCAACCTCTGGAAACACCATATATTTT
>NA|NA|TRBJ2-5|TRBV5-6
CASSVGTVQETQYF
TGTGCCAGCAGCGTCGGAACAGTCCAAGAGACCCAGTACTTC
>NA|NA|TRBJ1-6|TRBV4-1
CASSPGTLGSPLHF
TGCGCCAGCAGCCCCGGGACCCTCGGTTCACCCCTCCACTTT
>NA|NA|TRBJ2-1|TRBV27
CASSFYNEQFF
TGTGCCAGCAGTTTTTACAATGAGCAGTTCTTC
>NA|NA|TRBJ2-2|TRBV7-9
CASSLWGEPSNTGELFF
TGTGCCAGCAGCTTATGGGGTGAACCTTCGAACACCGGGGAGCTGTTTTTT
>TRBD1|once|TRBJ1-2|TRBV18
CASSEGQLYYGYTF
TGTGCCAGCTCCGAGGGACAGCTATACTATGGCTACACCTTC